This T cell receptor beta chain was sequenced in a study of response to subunit inactivated influenza vaccine. Using its own MiXCR run on the RT-PCR reads, TCRdb lists one record per CDR3 protein. The data contain 590,000 or so distinct CDR3 sequences, around 15% of them singletons. General study results and limits: The study's authors posited that every seasonal influenza vaccination enlists few new T cells.

Comments on this clonotype: What it recognizes is unknown.

The CDR3 sequence is 14 residues long. Germline CDR1 reads MGHRA; CDR2 reads YSYEKL. Trimming removed 5 bases from V and 4 bases from J, with 14 bases in between. The chain couples TRBV4-1 to TRBJ1-1; D gene ambiguous. The source is a man aged 50-60 years who received an inactivated influenza vaccine. The sample was PBMCs from blood, taken around 15 days before vaccination. The CDR3 bases are TGCGCCAGCAGCTCCCCGATAGGCGGCACTGAAGCTTTCTTT. This codes for CASSSPIGGTEAFF.